The clone carrying this T cell receptor beta chain was detected many times. This sample is part of a study of T cells in Graves' hyperthyroidism and ophthalmopathy. TCR beta CDR3 sequences were amplified from RNA transcripts. The primer set for the first-round RT-PCR of the TCR CDR3 was HTBI. Via MiXCR, TCRdb re-called the multiplex PCR reads, giving one row per CDR3 protein. The sample records around 340,000 distinct CDR3 sequences, 16% being singletons. Those patients with uncontrolled infection, other autoimmune disease, pregnancy or lactation were excluded. The CDR3 is 16 amino acids. V dropped 4 bases and J dropped 8; count of bases not matched to a gene: 14. The V gene's germline CDR1 is SGHTS and CDR2 YDEGEE.

The origin of this receptor is a man younger than 40 with Graves' hyperthyroidism. The V call is TRBV5-8, the J call TRBJ1-2; TRBD1 agrees at 10 bases. The sample comprised blood. The CDR3 nucleotides read TGTGCCAGCAGCAGGACCGGGACAGGGGTCACGGGCGGCTACACCTTC. It encodes CASSRTGTGVTGGYTF.